This T cell receptor (beta chain) appears in the sequencing data of a study of cytomegalovirus exposure and HLA in healthy donors. About this clone: The antigen is not known.

V was shortened by 4 bases and J by 3 bases, with 22 bases between the two germline ends. CDR1 is SGHDT, CDR2 YYEEEE, per germline. The CDR3 extends over 17 amino acids. PCR was performed using 60 Vbeta and 13 Jbeta primers. Assay: immunoSEQ multiplex PCR; the TCRdb copy retains only in-frame clones and omits some. There are more than 200,000 clones in the sample; less than 85% occur only once, and 0.2% to 0.25% lies in the top ten. Broader study findings: The authors later linked a missense DCLRE1C variant to TCR beta V- and J-gene trimming. According to the study, 150 to 200 TCR beta chains were cytomegalovirus-associated. A later analysis, which compared TCR beta chains of equal frequency, found the HLA-associated ones more clonally expanded. As confirmed in vitro, a few CMV-associated chains were specific for CMV antigens.

The source material was PBMCs. The V gene is TRBV5-6, the J gene TRBJ1-2, with D possibly TRBD1 on 6 matching bases. The origin of this receptor is a girl under 10 years old in good health and CMV-seronegative. The chain's CDR3 is CASSRAFGDKLHYGYTF. CDR3 nucleotides: TGTGCCAGCAGCCGTGCTTTTGGGGACAAACTACACTATGGCTACACCTTC. Using reference TRBV5-6 and TRBJ1-2 for the parts outside the CDR3, the full variable domain is DAGVTQSPTHLIKTRGQQVTLRCSPKSGHDTVSWYQQALGQGPQFIFQYYEEEERQRGNFPDRFSGHQFPNYSSELNVNALLLGDSALYLCASSRAFGDKLHYGYTFGSGTRLTVV.